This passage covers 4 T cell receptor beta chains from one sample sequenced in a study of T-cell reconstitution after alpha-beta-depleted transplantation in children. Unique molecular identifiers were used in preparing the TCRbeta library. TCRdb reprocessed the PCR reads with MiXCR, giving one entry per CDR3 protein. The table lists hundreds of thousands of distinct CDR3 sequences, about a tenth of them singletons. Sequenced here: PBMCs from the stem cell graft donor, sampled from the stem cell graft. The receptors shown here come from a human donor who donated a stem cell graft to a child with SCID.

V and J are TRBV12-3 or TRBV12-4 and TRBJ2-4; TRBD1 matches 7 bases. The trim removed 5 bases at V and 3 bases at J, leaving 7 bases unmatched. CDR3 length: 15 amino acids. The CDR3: CASSRTGAVKNIQYF. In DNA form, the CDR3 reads TGTGCCAGCAGTAGAACAGGGGCGGTCAAAAACATTCAGTACTTC.

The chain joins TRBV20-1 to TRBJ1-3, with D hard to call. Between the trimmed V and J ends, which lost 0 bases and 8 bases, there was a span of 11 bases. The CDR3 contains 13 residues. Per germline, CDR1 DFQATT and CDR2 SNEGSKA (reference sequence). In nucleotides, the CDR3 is TGCAGTGCTAGAGATCCAAGTTTGGACACCATATATTTT. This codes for CSARDPSLDTIYF.

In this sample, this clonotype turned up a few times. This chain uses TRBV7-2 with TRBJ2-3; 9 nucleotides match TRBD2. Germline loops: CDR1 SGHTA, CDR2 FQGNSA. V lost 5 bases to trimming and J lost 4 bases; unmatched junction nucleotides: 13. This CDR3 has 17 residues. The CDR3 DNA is TGTGCCAGCAGCATCTGGGGTGCGGGGGGGCGGGCAGATACGCAGTATTTT. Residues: CASSIWGAGGRADTQYF.

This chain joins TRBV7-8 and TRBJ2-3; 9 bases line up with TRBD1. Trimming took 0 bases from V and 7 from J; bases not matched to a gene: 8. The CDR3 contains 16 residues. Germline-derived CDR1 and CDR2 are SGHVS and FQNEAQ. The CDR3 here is CASSLARDRATNTQYF. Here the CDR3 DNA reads TGTGCCAGCAGCTTAGCCCGGGACAGGGCGACTAATACGCAGTATTTT.